This T cell receptor (beta chain) was obtained from a study of T cell repertoires in cytomegalovirus infection. For the study at large: Matching HLA type and CMV infection were both indicated by public TCR beta signatures. Study-wide findings and caveats: Carriage of CMV together with the relevant HLA was identifiable through cumulative public TCR beta family frequency.

This clonotype was seen only a few times. Its antigen is currently unknown. MiXCR, applied by TCRdb to the reads, yields one record per CDR3 protein. Here the sample spans hundreds of thousands of distinct CDR3 sequences, more than 40% being singletons. The clonotype was recovered from a human donor in good health (CMV status not recorded). Some clones in this sample may be carry-over from other donors' samples. Sequencing was performed on cultured PBMCs, taken from culture after CMV antigen stimulation.

The CDR3 here is CASSPRLSLANTGELFF. The CDR3 DNA reads TGTGCCAGCAGCCCGCGCCTCAGCCTCGCGAACACCGGGGAGCTGTTTTTT. V gene TRBV7-2 combines with J gene TRBJ2-2; no clear D. CDR1 SGHTA and CDR2 FQGNSA come from the germline V gene. The CDR3 length is 17 residues. Trimming stripped 5 bases from V and 0 bases from J, with 16 bases between.